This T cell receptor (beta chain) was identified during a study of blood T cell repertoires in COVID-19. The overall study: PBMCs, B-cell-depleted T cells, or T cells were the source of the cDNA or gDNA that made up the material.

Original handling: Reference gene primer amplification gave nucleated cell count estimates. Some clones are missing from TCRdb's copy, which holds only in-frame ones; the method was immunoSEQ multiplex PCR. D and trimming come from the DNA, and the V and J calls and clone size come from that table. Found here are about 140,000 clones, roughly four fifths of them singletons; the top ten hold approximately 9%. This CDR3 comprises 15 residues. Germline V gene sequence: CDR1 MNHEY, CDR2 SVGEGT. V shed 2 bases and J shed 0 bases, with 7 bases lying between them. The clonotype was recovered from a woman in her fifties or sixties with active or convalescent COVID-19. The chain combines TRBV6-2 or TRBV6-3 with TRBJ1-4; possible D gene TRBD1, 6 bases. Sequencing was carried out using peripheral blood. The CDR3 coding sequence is TGTGCCAGCAGTTACCGGACAGCAACTAATGAAAAACTGTTTTTT. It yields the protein CASSYRTATNEKLFF.